The 12 T cell receptor beta chains reported below all come from one sample, sequenced in a study of type 1 regulatory T cells. MiXCR, applied by TCRdb to the reads, yields one record per CDR3 protein. The sample shows 6,000 to 7,500 distinct CDR3 sequences, about 33% of them seen only once. Findings and limits, study-wide: Tr1 cells had a more restricted TCR repertoire than non-Tr1 cells.

Their antigens are not known. Sequencing was carried out using cultured type 1 regulatory T (Tr1) cells, either the whole culture or a sorted fraction (not recorded which). The receptors stem from a human donor in good health.

This clonotype was seen a few times. The chain is built from TRBV3-1 and TRBJ2-1; D is perhaps TRBD1 (6 bases). With 3 bases removed from V and 1 base from J, the gap between germline ends came to 13 bases. Germline CDR1 and CDR2: LGHDT and YNNKEL (reference sequence). The CDR3 contains 16 residues. The CDR3: CASSHSGAYSYNEQFF. The CDR3 DNA reads TGTGCCAGCAGCCACTCAGGGGCCTATTCCTACAATGAGCAGTTCTTC.

This clonotype turned up a few times. Here the CDR3 DNA reads TGTGCCAGCAACCCCGGCGGGTTACAGGAGACCCAGTACTTC. Translating gives CASNPGGLQETQYF. V is TRBV5-5 and J is TRBJ2-5; TRBD2 is a possible D gene (5 bases). Germline loops: CDR1 SGHKS, CDR2 YYEKEE (reference sequence). This CDR3 contains 14 residues. V lost 6 bases to trimming and J lost 5 bases, with 17 bases between them.

This chain joins TRBV24-1 and TRBJ1-2, with TRBD1 as a possible D gene (6 bases). Germline CDR1 is KGHDR and CDR2 is SFDVKD. Trimming cost V 9 bases and J 2 bases, with 18 bases left between them. The CDR3 consists of 15 residues. The CDR3 protein is CATSESGANNYGYTF. The CDR3 DNA is TGTGCCACCTCAGAGTCGGGGGCGAACAACTATGGCTACACCTTC.

This clonotype was seen many times. The CDR3 protein is CATSDSSRVYGYTF. The CDR3, as DNA: TGTGCCACCAGTGACTCGAGCAGGGTTTATGGCTACACCTTC. The chain links TRBV24-1 to TRBJ1-2, with TRBD1 as a possible D gene (5 bases). V was trimmed by 4 bases and J by 5 bases, leaving 13 bases between them. The CDR3 loop spans 14 amino acids. Germline V gene data show CDR1 as KGHDR and CDR2 as SFDVKD.

V usage is TRBV24-1 and J usage is TRBJ2-1, with D possibly matching TRBD2 (6 bases). Trimming removed 3 bases from V and 0 bases from J, with 8 bases in between. The germline V gene encodes CDR1 KGHDR and CDR2 SFDVKD. This CDR3 is 15 amino acids long. The CDR3, as DNA: TGTGCCACCAGTGATGGCGGGAACTCCTACAATGAGCAGTTCTTC. It translates to CATSDGGNSYNEQFF.

The genes are TRBV10-3 and TRBJ2-7, with TRBD1 as a possible D gene (6 bases). Germline CDR1 ENHRY, CDR2 SYGVKD. V was shortened by 7 bases and J by 2 bases, with 18 bases between the two germline ends. The CDR3 covers 15 residues. CDR3 DNA sequence: TGTGCCATCACTCCGGGACAAGGGGCTCCCTACGAGCAGTACTTC. As protein: CAITPGQGAPYEQYF.

The chain has TRBV6-5 and TRBJ2-6, with a possible D match to TRBD1 (5 bases). Germline assignment: CDR1 MNHEY and CDR2 SVGAGI. The CDR3 totals 17 residues. Trimming cost V 6 bases and J 0 bases, with 15 bases left between them. The CDR3 region has the DNA TGTGCCAGCAGACGCCGACAGTCTTTCTCTGGGGCCAACGTCCTGACTTTC. Residues: CASRRRQSFSGANVLTF.

The chain combines TRBV3-1 with TRBJ1-3; no reliable D call. Trimming removed 4 bases at V and 2 bases at J, with 9 bases between. The CDR3 length is 14 residues. The germline gives CDR1 LGHDT, CDR2 YNNKEL (reference sequence). The CDR3 reads CASSLRRPGNTIYF. CDR3 coding DNA: TGTGCCAGCAGCCTTCGTAGGCCTGGAAACACCATATATTTT.

This clonotype has more than one count but fewer than ten. The rearrangement links TRBV11-1 to TRBJ1-1; D remains unclear. Germline V CDR1 and CDR2: SGHAT, FQDESV (reference sequence). V was shortened by 5 bases and J by 3 bases, with 19 bases between the two germline ends. The CDR3 totals 16 residues. The CDR3 DNA sequence: TGTGCCAGCAGCCTAACCTTCGGGTTATTTGACACTGAAGCTTTCTTT. Residues: CASSLTFGLFDTEAFF.

The chain employs TRBV11-2 and TRBJ2-7, with no clear D. The CDR3 runs 13 residues. Germline lookup yields CDR1 SGHAT and CDR2 FQNNGV. Trimming removed 1 base from V and 2 bases from J, with 6 bases in between. The CDR3 nucleotides are TGTGCCAGCAGCTTAGTTCGAACCTACGAGCAGTACTTC. This sequence encodes CASSLVRTYEQYF.

V gene TRBV11-2 combines with J gene TRBJ2-4; the D is unclear. V shed 3 bases and J shed 7 bases, with 7 bases lying between them. The CDR3 sequence is 12 residues long. Germline loops: CDR1 SGHAT, CDR2 FQNNGV. CDR3 sequence: CASSFGPNIQYF. The DNA of the CDR3 is TGTGCCAGCAGCTTCGGTCCGAACATTCAGTACTTC.

As regards this clonotype: A read error may produce the germline difference seen at one junction end. V usage is TRBV5-1 and J usage is TRBJ2-5; possible D gene TRBD1, 5 bases. Per germline, CDR1 SGHRS and CDR2 YFSETQ. CDR3 length: 16 residues. The CDR3 here is CASSLAATVVQETQYF. In nucleotides, the CDR3 is TGCGCCAGTAGCTTGGCCGCGACAGTGGTCCAAGAGACCCAGTACTTC. The full variable domain, in which reference TRBV5-1 and TRBJ2-5 provide the parts outside the CDR3, is KAGVTQTPRYLIKTRGQQVTLSCSPISGHRSVSWYQQTPGQGLQFLFEYFSETQRNKGNFPGRFSGRQFSNSRSEMNVSTLELGDSALYLCASSLAATVVQETQYFGPGTRLLVL.